This TCR beta chain was sequenced during a study of OX40 agonist ivuxolimab in advanced cancers. In the study overall: In this trial design, patients received ivuxolimab intravenously at 0.01 to 10 mg/kg every 2 weeks. Averaging 60 years in age, with a range of roughly 20 to 79, the cohort was about 85% male.

Data came from immunoSEQ multiplex PCR; TCRdb stores just in-frame clones and leaves some out. The sample has approximately 90,000 clones, 70% to 90% seen once. Germline CDR1 reads MNHEY; CDR2 reads SVGAGI. The CDR3 consists of 13 residues. The trim removed 2 bases at V and 8 bases at J, leaving 5 bases unmatched. The cohort excluded patients with autoimmune disease history or systemic immunosuppression. Study-level findings and limits: At 0.1 to 3.0 mg/kg, clonal expansion of CD4+ and CD8+ blood T cells had occurred by week 6.

In regard to this clone: Its specificity is not known.

The sequence was collected from an adult with an advanced solid tumor such as melanoma, head and neck, liver or kidney cancer. The rearrangement joins TRBV6-5 to TRBJ1-2; TRBD1 agrees at 7 bases. The sequencing used CD4+ or CD8+ T cells sorted from blood, collected in a trial of the OX40 agonist ivuxolimab. In DNA, the CDR3 is TGTGCCAGCAGTTACCCGACAGGGAACGGCTACACCTTC. The encoded protein is CASSYPTGNGYTF.